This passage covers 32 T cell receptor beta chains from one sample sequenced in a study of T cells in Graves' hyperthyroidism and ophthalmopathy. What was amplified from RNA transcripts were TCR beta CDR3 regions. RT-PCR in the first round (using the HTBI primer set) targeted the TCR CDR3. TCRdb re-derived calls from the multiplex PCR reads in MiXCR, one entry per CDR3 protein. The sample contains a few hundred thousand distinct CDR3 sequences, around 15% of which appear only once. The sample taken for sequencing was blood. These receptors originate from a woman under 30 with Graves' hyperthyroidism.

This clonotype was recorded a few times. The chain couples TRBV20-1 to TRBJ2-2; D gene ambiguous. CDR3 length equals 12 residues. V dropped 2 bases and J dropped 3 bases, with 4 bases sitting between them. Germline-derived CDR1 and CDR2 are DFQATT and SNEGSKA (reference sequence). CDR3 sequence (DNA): TGCAGTGCTAGACTCGACACCGGGGAGCTGTTTTTT. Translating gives CSARLDTGELFF.

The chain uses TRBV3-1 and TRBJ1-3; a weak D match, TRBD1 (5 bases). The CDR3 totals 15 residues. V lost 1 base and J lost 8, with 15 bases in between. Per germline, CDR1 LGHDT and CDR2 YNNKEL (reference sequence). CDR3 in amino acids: CASSQVRGYLDTIYF. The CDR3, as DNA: TGTGCCAGCAGCCAAGTTAGGGGTTATTTAGACACCATATATTTT.

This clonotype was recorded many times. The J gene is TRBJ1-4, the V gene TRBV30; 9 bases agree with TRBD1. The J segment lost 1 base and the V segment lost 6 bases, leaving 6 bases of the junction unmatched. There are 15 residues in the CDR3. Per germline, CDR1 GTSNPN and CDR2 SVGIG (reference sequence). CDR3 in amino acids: CACTGGEGTNEKLFF. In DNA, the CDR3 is TGTGCCTGTACAGGGGGCGAGGGAACTAATGAAAAACTGTTTTTT. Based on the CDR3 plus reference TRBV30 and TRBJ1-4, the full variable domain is SQTIHQWPATLVQPVGSPLSLECTVEGTSNPNLYWYRQAAGRGLQLLFYSVGIGQISSEVPQNLSASRPQDRQFILSSKKLLLSDSGFYLCACTGGEGTNEKLFFGSGTQLSVL.

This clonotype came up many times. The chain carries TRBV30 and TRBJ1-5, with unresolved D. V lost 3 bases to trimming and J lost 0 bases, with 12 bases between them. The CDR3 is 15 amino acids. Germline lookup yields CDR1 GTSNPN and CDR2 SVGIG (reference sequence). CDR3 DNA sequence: TGTGCCTGGAGCCTCGCGGCGTTTAGCAATCAGCCCCAGCATTTT. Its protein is CAWSLAAFSNQPQHF. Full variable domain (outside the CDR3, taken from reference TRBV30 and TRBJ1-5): SQTIHQWPATLVQPVGSPLSLECTVEGTSNPNLYWYRQAAGRGLQLLFYSVGIGQISSEVPQNLSASRPQDRQFILSSKKLLLSDSGFYLCAWSLAAFSNQPQHFGDGTRLSIL.

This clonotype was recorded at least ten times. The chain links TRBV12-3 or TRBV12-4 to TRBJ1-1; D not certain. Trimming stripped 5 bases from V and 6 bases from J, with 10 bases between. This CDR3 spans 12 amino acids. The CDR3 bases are TGTGCCAGCAGTAGAACGGTGGCTGAAGCTTTCTTT. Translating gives CASSRTVAEAFF.

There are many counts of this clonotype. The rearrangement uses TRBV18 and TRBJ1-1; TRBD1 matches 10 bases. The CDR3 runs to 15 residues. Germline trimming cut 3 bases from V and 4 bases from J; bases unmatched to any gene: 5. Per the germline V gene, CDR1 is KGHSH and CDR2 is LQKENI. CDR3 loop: CASSPLDRGGTEAFF. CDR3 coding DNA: TGTGCCAGCTCACCCCTGGACAGGGGGGGCACTGAAGCTTTCTTT.

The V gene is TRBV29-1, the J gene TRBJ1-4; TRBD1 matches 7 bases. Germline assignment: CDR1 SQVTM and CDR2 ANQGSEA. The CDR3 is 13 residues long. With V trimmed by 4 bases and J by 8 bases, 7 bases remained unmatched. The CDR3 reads CSVARGQGEKLFF. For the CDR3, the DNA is TGCAGCGTTGCGAGGGGGCAAGGGGAAAAACTGTTTTTT. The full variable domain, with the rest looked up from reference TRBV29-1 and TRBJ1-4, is SAVISQKPSRDICQRGTSLTIQCQVDSQVTMMFWYRQQPGQSLTLIATANQGSEATYESGFVIDKFPISRPNLTFSTLTVSNMSPEDSSIYLCSVARGQGEKLFFGSGTQLSVL.

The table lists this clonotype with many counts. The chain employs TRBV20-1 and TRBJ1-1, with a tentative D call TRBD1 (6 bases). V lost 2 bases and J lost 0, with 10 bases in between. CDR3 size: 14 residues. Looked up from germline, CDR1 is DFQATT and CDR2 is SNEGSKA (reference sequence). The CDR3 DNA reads TGCAGTGCTAGATCAGGGGCGATGAACACTGAAGCTTTCTTT. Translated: CSARSGAMNTEAFF.

CDR3 coding DNA: TGTGCCTCCGCGGTGGGGAGTAACTATGGCTACACCTTC. Amino acids: CASAVGSNYGYTF. The V and J genes are TRBV10-3 and TRBJ1-2; D is undetermined. The germline V gene has CDR1 ENHRY and CDR2 SYGVKD. The CDR3 contains 13 residues. Between the trimmed V and J ends, which lost 11 bases and 1 base, there was a span of 14 bases.

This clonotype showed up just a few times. The DNA of the CDR3 is TGTGCCAGCAGACTAGGTCGAGGGACTGAAGCTTTCTTT. It encodes CASRLGRGTEAFF. This chain connects TRBV14 to TRBJ1-1; D uncertain. The V gene lost 6 bases and the J gene lost 5 bases, with 13 bases spanning the gap. Germline V CDR1 and CDR2: SGHDN, FVKESK. CDR3 length: 13 amino acids.

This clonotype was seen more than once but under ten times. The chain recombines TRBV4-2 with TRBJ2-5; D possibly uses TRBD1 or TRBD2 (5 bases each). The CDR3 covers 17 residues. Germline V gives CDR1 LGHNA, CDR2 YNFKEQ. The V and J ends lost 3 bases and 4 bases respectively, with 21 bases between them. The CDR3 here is CASSQGVRASGTETQYF. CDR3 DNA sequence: TGTGCCAGCAGCCAGGGGGTAAGGGCCTCCGGGACAGAGACCCAGTACTTC.

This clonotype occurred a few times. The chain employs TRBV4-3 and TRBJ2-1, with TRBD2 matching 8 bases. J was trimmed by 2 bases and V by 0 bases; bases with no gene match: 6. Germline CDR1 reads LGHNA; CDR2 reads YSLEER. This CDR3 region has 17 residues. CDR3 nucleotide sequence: TGCGCCAGCAGCCAAGATCAATCTAGCGGGCCCTACAATGAGCAGTTCTTC. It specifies CASSQDQSSGPYNEQFF.

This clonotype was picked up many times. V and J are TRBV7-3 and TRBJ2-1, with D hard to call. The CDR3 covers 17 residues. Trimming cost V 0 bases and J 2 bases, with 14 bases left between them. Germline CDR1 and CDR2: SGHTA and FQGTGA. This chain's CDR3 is CASSLTDLDEAYNEQFF. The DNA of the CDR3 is TGTGCCAGCAGCTTAACAGACTTGGATGAAGCCTACAATGAGCAGTTCTTC.

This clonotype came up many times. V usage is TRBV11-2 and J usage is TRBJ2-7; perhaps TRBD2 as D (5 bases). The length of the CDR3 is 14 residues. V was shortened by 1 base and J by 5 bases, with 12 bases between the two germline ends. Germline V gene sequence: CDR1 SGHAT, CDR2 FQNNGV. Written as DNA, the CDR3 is TGTGCCAGCAGCTTAGCCGGGAATCGCCACGAGCAGTACTTC. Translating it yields CASSLAGNRHEQYF.

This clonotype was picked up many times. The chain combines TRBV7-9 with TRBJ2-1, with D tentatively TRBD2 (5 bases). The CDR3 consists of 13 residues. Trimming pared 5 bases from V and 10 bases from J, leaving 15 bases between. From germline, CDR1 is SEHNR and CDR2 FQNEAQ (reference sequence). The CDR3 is CASSGLALGEQFF. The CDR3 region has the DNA TGTGCCAGCAGCGGTCTAGCTCTCGGGGAGCAGTTCTTC.

This CDR3 reads CAIRPGTGNDEKLFF. In DNA form, the CDR3 reads TGTGCCATCAGACCCGGGACAGGGAACGATGAAAAACTGTTTTTT. The chain has TRBV10-3 and TRBJ1-4; 9 bases align to TRBD1. Trimming cost V 6 bases and J 6 bases; bases outside gene matches: 8. Germline V gene sequence: CDR1 ENHRY, CDR2 SYGVKD. This CDR3 has 15 amino acids.

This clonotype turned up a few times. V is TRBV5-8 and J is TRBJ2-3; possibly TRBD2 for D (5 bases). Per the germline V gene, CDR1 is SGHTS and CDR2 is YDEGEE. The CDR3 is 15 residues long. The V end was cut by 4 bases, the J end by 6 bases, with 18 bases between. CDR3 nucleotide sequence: TGTGCCAGCAGCCCTAAGGTCACTAGATCTGATACGCAGTATTTT. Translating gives CASSPKVTRSDTQYF.

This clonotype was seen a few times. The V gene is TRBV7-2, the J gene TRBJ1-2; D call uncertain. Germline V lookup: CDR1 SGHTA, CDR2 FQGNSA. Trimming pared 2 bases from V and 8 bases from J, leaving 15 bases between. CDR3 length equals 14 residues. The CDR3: CASSLLQQVTGYTF. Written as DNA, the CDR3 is TGTGCCAGCAGCTTACTCCAGCAGGTTACCGGCTACACCTTC.

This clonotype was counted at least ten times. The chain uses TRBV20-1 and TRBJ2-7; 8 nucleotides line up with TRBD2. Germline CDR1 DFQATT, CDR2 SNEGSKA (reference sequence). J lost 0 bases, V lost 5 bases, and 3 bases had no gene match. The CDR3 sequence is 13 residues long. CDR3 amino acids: CSARTSSSYEQYF. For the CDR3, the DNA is TGCAGTGCTCGGACTAGCTCCTCCTACGAGCAGTACTTC.

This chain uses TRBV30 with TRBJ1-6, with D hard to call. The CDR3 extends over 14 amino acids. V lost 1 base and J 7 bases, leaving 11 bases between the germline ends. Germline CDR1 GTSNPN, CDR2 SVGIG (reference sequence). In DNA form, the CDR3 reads TGTGCCTGGAGTGGTGGCTCTTGGAATTCACCCCTCCACTTT. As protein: CAWSGGSWNSPLHF.

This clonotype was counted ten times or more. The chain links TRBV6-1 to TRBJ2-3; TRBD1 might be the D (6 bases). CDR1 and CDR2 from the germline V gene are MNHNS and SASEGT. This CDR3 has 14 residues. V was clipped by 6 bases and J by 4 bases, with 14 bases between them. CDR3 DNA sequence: TGTGCCAGCAGCGCCGCTGGGGGCCCAGATACGCAGTATTTT. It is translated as CASSAAGGPDTQYF.

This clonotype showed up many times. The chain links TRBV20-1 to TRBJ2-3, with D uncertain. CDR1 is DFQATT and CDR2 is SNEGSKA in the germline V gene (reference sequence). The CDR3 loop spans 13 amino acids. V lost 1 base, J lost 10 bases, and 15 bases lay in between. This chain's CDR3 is CSARVEIDPSQYF. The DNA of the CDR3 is TGCAGTGCTAGAGTCGAGATAGATCCGTCGCAGTATTTT.

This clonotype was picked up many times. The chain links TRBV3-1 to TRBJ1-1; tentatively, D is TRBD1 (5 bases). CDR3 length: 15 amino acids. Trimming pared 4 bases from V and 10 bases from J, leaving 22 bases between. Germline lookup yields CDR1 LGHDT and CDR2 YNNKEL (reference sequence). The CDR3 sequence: CASSRVGTVAHGAFF. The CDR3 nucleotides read TGTGCCAGCAGCCGGGTCGGGACGGTTGCCCATGGAGCTTTCTTT.

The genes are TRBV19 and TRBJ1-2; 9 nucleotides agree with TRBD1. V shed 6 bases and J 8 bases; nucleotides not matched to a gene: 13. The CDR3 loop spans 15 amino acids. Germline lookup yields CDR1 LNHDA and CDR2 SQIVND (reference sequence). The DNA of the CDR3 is TGTGCCAGTAGCCCGAAGGCAGGGACAGGGAAAGGCTACACCTTC. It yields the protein CASSPKAGTGKGYTF.

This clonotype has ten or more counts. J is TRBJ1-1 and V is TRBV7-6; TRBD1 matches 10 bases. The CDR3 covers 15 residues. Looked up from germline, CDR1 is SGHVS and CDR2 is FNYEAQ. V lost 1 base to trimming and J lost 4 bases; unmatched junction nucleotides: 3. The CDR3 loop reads CASSLEDRGGTEAFF. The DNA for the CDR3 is TGTGCCAGCAGCTTAGAGGACAGGGGGGGCACTGAAGCTTTCTTT.

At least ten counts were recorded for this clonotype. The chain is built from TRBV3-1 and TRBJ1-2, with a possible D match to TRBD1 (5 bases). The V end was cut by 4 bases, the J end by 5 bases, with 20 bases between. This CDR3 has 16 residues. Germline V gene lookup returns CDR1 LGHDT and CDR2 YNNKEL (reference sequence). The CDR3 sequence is CASSRNDLGHTYGYTF. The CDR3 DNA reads TGTGCCAGCAGCCGGAACGATTTAGGACATACTTATGGCTACACCTTC.

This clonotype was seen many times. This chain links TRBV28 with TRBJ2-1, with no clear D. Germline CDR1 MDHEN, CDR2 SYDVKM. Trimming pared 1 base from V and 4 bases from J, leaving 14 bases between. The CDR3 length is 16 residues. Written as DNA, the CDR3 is TGTGCCAGCAGTTTATTTTTCGGATATCGGTACAATGAGCAGTTCTTC. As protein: CASSLFFGYRYNEQFF.

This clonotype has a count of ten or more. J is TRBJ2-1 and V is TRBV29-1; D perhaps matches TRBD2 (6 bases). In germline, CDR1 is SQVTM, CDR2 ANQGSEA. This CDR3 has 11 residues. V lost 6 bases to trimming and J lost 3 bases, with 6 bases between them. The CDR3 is CSVGGYNEQFF. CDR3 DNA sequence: TGCAGCGTGGGGGGCTACAATGAGCAGTTCTTC.

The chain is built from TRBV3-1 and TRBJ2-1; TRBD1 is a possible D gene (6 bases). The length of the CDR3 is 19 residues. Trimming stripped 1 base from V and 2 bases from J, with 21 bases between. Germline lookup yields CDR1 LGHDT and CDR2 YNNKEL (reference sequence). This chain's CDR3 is CASSQGGQGKADAYNEQFF. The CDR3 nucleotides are TGTGCCAGCAGCCAAGGAGGGCAGGGGAAAGCTGATGCCTACAATGAGCAGTTCTTC.

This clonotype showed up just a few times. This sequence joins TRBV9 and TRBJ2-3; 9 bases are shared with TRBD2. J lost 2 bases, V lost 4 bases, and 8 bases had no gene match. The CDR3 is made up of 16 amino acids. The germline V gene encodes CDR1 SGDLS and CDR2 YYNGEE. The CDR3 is CASSSLAGELTDTQYF. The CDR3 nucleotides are TGTGCCAGCAGCTCATTAGCGGGAGAGCTCACAGATACGCAGTATTTT.

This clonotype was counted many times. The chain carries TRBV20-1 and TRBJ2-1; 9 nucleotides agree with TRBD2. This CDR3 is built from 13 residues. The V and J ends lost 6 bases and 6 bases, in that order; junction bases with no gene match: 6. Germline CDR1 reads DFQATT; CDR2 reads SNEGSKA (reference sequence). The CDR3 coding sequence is TGCAGTGCCAATAGCGGGAGAGTCAATGAGCAGTTCTTC. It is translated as CSANSGRVNEQFF.

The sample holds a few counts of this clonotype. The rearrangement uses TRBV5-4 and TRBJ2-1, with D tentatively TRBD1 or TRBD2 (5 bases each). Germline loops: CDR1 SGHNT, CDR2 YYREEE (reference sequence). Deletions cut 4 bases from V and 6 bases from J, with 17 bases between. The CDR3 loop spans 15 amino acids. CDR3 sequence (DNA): TGTGCCAGCAGCCTCGGGACCCGTCGGGGCAATGAGCAGTTCTTC. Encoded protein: CASSLGTRRGNEQFF.